Listed below are T cell receptor beta chains from one sample, sequenced in a study of CD8+ T cells in alopecia areata. Sequencing used immunoSEQ multiplex PCR; TCRdb keeps in-frame clones, though not all of them. The sample includes 90,000 to 150,000 clones, more than 40% of them seen just once. Material: CD4+ T cells sorted from blood, obtained at week 4, from a patient treated with tofacitinib. These receptors all come from a human donor with alopecia areata. Both conserved end residues are part of each CDR3. Fields, in order: clone size, D gene, V gene, J gene, CDR3 DNA, CDR3 protein. D genes are given only for firm matches. Clone size is shown for a subset of rows, as once, few, many or a class of expanded clone.

abundance: .; d_gene: .; v_gene: TRBV29-1; j_gene: TRBJ1-2; CDR3nt: TGCAGCGTTGATCGGAATGGGGGCTACACCTTC; CDR3aa: CSVDRNGGYTF
abundance: once; d_gene: TRBD2; v_gene: TRBV29-1; j_gene: TRBJ2-1; CDR3nt: TGCAGCGTTGGGAGACTAGCGGGGGGCCAGAGCTCCTACAATGAGCAGTTCTTC; CDR3aa: CSVGRLAGGQSSYNEQFF
abundance: .; d_gene: .; v_gene: TRBV29-1; j_gene: TRBJ1-4; CDR3nt: TGCAGCGTTGAAGGGAGCTCAACTAATGAAAAACTGTTTTTT; CDR3aa: CSVEGSSTNEKLFF
abundance: .; d_gene: .; v_gene: TRBV29-1; j_gene: TRBJ1-1; CDR3nt: TGCAGCGTTGAGAGGGCCGGGAACACTGAAGCTTTCTTT; CDR3aa: CSVERAGNTEAFF
abundance: .; d_gene: TRBD1; v_gene: TRBV30; j_gene: TRBJ1-2; CDR3nt: TGTGCCTGGGGACAGGGATTCGACTATGGCTACACCTTC; CDR3aa: CAWGQGFDYGYTF
abundance: .; d_gene: .; v_gene: TRBV9; j_gene: TRBJ1-2; CDR3nt: TGTGCCAGCAGCGTACAGGGGAAAGGTGGCTACACCTTC; CDR3aa: CASSVQGKGGYTF
abundance: few; d_gene: .; v_gene: TRBV30; j_gene: TRBJ2-3; CDR3nt: TGTGCCTGGAGTGTGAGGGGGACAGATACGCAGTATTTT; CDR3aa: CAWSVRGTDTQYF
abundance: .; d_gene: TRBD2; v_gene: TRBV15; j_gene: TRBJ2-3; CDR3nt: TGTGCCACCTCCACTAGCGGGGGCTACACAGATACGCAGTATTTT; CDR3aa: CATSTSGGYTDTQYF
abundance: few; d_gene: TRBD1; v_gene: TRBV30; j_gene: TRBJ1-1; CDR3nt: TGTGCCTGGGGGACAGGGTGGAACACTGAAGCTTTCTTT; CDR3aa: CAWGTGWNTEAFF
abundance: .; d_gene: .; v_gene: TRBV25-1; j_gene: TRBJ1-1; CDR3nt: TGTGCCAGCAGTGAAGGAATAAACACTGAAGCTTTCTTT; CDR3aa: CASSEGINTEAFF
abundance: few; d_gene: .; v_gene: TRBV14; j_gene: TRBJ1-1; CDR3nt: TGTGCCAGCAGCCCCCCTGGGGCGAACACTGAAGCTTTCTTT; CDR3aa: CASSPPGANTEAFF